This TCR beta chain was found in a study of beta chain features in type 1 diabetes. Germline V lookup: CDR1 GTSNPN, CDR2 SVGIG (reference sequence). With 8 bases removed from V and 2 bases from J, the gap between germline ends came to 18 bases. The CDR3 is 14 residues long. The authors reverse transcribed all of the isolated RNA, so sequencing captured expressed TCRB transcripts. Clones were sequenced by immunoSEQ multiplex PCR, and TCRdb holds only the in-frame ones, with some missing. The data show about 260,000 clones, with 68% seen just once and around 0.05% held by the top ten. The chain couples TRBV30 to TRBJ2-5; D not certain. Sequencing was done on a sample of naive CD4+ T cells from blood. This TCR derives from a man in his thirties or forties in good health. The CDR3 coding sequence is TGTGCCGGGAACCTTCGGCAGACTCAAGAGACCCAGTACTTC. It specifies CAGNLRQTQETQYF.